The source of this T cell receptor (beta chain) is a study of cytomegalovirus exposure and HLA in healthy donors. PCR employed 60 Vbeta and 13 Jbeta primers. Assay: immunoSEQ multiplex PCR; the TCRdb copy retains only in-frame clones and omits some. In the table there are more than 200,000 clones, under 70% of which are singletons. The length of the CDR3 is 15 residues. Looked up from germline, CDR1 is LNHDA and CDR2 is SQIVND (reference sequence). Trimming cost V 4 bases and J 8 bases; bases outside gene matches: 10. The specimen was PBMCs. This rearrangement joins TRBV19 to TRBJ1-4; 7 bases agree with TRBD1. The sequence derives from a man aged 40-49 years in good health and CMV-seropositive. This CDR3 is CASSTSLLTGEKLFF. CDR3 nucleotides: TGTGCCAGTAGTACTTCTCTGTTGACAGGGGAAAAACTGTTTTTT.